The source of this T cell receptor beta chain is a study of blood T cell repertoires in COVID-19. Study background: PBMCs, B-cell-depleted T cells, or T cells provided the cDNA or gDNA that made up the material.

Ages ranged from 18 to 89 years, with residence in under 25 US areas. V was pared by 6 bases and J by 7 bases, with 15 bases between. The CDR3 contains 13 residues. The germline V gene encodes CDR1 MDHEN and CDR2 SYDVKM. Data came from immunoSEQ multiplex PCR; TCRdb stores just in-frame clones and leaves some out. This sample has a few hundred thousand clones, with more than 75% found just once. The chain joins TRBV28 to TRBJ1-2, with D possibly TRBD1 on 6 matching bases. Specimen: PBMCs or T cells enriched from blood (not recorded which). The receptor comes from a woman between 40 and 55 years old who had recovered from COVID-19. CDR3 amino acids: CASRETGYGGYTF. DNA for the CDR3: TGTGCCAGCAGAGAAACAGGGTACGGTGGCTACACCTTC.